The 7 T cell receptor beta chains given below trace back to one sample, sequenced in a study of regulatory T cells in long-lasting Graves disease. Time point in this sample: newly diagnosed GD, antithyroid drugs for less than 3 months. PBMCs were the source of the RNA used for TCR sequencing. Both iRepertoire HTBI primers and Arm-PCR of CDR3 regions were used to build the TCR beta libraries. MiXCR was run by TCRdb on the multiplex PCR reads, yielding one entry per CDR3 protein. This sample carries more than 400,000 distinct CDR3 sequences, roughly 15% of them seen once, and the ten largest clones take about 10%. The sample was also linked to a second study, of T cells in Graves' hyperthyroidism and ophthalmopathy.

This specimen consisted of peripheral blood mononuclear cells (PBMCs), obtained at new diagnosis, from a patient treated with antithyroid drugs. The receptor source for this set is a woman younger than 45 with Graves disease.

This clonotype appeared many times. The J gene is TRBJ2-2, the V gene TRBV6-1; 8 bases agree with TRBD2. The length of the CDR3 is 15 residues. Germline V gene data show CDR1 as MNHNS and CDR2 as SASEGT. With V trimmed by 6 bases and J by 0 bases, 3 bases remained unmatched. CDR3 region: CASRTSGTNTGELFF. The CDR3 coding sequence is TGTGCCAGCAGAACTAGCGGAACGAACACCGGGGAGCTGTTTTTT.

This clonotype occurred many times. The chain carries TRBV6-5 and TRBJ2-3, with D unclear. Trimming stripped 2 bases from V and 1 base from J, with 7 bases between. Per the germline V gene, CDR1 is MNHEY and CDR2 is SVGAGI. The CDR3 spans 14 residues. The CDR3 here is CASSYARGTDTQYF. The CDR3 DNA is TGTGCCAGCAGTTACGCCCGGGGCACAGATACGCAGTATTTT.

The chain has TRBV20-1 and TRBJ2-1; 8 positions agree with TRBD2. Germline V lookup: CDR1 DFQATT, CDR2 SNEGSKA (reference sequence). The CDR3 length is 13 residues. With V trimmed by 0 bases and J by 10 bases, 5 bases remained unmatched. CDR3 DNA: TGCAGTGCTAGAGATCCCGGGACTAGAGAGCAGTTCTTC. This translates into CSARDPGTREQFF.

The chain combines TRBV6-2 or TRBV6-3 with TRBJ2-3, with D hard to call. Trimming pared 0 bases from V and 7 bases from J, leaving 17 bases between. Germline CDR1 MNHEY, CDR2 SVGEGT. This CDR3 is 16 amino acids long. CDR3 residues: CASSYSISDLSNTQYF. DNA for the CDR3: TGTGCCAGCAGTTACTCGATCAGCGACCTTTCAAATACGCAGTATTTT.

Ten or more counts support this clonotype. This chain links TRBV12-3 or TRBV12-4 with TRBJ2-7, with D hard to call. This CDR3 has 13 amino acids. Trimming cost V 5 bases and J 3 bases, with 11 bases left between them. The CDR3 DNA reads as TGTGCCAGCAGTCAGAAGAGCAGCTACGAGCAGTACTTC. Translated: CASSQKSSYEQYF.

V is TRBV20-1 and J is TRBJ2-4; 9 nucleotides match TRBD2. Germline V gene data show CDR1 as DFQATT and CDR2 as SNEGSKA (reference sequence). This CDR3 is built from 14 residues. J was trimmed by 5 bases and V by 6 bases; bases with no gene match: 8. The CDR3 protein is CSAAGTSSQNIQYF. The CDR3 DNA is TGCAGTGCAGCCGGGACTAGCAGCCAAAACATTCAGTACTTC.

The CDR3 protein is CASSLEGGGPTGELFF. The CDR3, as DNA: TGCGCCAGCAGTCTCGAGGGGGGGGGACCCACCGGGGAGCTGTTTTTT. The chain couples TRBV5-1 to TRBJ2-2; weak D call: TRBD2 (7 bases). The CDR3 sequence is 16 residues long. Germline assignment: CDR1 SGHRS and CDR2 YFSETQ. The V end was cut by 5 bases, the J end by 4 bases, with 18 bases between.